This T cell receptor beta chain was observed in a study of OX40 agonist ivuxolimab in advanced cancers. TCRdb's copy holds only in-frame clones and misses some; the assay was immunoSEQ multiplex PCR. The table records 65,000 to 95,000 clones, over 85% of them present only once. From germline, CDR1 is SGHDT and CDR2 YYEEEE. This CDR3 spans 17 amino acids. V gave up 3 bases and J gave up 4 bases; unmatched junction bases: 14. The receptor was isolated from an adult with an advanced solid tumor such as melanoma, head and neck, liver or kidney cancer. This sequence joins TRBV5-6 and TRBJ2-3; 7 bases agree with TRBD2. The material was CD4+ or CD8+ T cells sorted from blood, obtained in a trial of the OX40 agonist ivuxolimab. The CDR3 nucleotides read TGTGCCAGCAGCTCCCATCGGGGCGGGAGTAGGGCAGATACGCAGTATTTT. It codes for CASSSHRGGSRADTQYF.